The present entry profiles one TCR beta chain with its context. The sample originates from a study of graft-versus-host responses after intestinal transplantation. On the study more broadly: Recipients uniformly received anti-thymocyte globulin induction, followed by tacrolimus and steroids for three to four years.

The CDR3 is 16 amino acids. Germline CDR1 SGHVS, CDR2 FQNEAQ. V was trimmed by 3 bases and J by 0 bases, leaving 14 bases between them. Libraries were prepared by immunoSEQ multiplex PCR; TCRdb keeps only in-frame clonotypes and omits some of them. The sample includes about 8,200 clones, 85% to 95% of them seen just once. The chain is built from TRBV7-8 and TRBJ2-5; TRBD1 is a possible D gene (5 bases). Source: PBMCs, taken 11 days after intestinal transplantation. The receptor comes from a human patient who received an intestinal transplant, so some T cells may come from the graft donor. CDR3 in DNA: TGTGCCAGCAGCTTCCCTCGGACAACCTACCAAGAGACCCAGTACTTC. As protein: CASSFPRTTYQETQYF.